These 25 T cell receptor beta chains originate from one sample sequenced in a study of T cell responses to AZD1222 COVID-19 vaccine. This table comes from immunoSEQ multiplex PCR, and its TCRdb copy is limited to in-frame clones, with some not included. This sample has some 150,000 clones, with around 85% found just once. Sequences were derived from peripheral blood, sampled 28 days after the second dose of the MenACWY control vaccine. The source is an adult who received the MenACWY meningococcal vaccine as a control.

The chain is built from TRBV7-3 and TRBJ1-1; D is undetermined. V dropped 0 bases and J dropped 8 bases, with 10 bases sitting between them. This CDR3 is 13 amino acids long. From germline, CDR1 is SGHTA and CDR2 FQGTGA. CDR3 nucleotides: TGTGCCAGCAGCTTAACTATTCGAGGGGAAGCTTTCTTT. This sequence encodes CASSLTIRGEAFF.

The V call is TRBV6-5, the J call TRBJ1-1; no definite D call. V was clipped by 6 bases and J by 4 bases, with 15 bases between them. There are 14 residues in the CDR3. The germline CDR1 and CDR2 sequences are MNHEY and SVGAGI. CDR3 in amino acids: CASSAIGFSTEAFF. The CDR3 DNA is TGTGCCAGCAGCGCGATAGGGTTTAGCACTGAAGCTTTCTTT.

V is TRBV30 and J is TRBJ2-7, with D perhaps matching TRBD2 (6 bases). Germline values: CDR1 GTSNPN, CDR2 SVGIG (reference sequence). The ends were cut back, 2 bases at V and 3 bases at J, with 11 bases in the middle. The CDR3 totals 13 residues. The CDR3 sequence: CAWSSGLDYEQYF. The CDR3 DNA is TGTGCCTGGAGTAGCGGGCTCGACTACGAGCAGTACTTC.

As DNA, the CDR3 is TGTGCCAGCAGTTGGACAGGGGTAGGATCTGGAAACACCATATATTTT. Protein product: CASSWTGVGSGNTIYF. The J gene is TRBJ1-3, the V gene TRBV27, with 9 bases aligning to TRBD1. This CDR3 comprises 16 residues. Trimming cost V 4 bases and J 1 base; bases outside gene matches: 5. Germline values: CDR1 MNHEY, CDR2 SMNVEV (reference sequence).

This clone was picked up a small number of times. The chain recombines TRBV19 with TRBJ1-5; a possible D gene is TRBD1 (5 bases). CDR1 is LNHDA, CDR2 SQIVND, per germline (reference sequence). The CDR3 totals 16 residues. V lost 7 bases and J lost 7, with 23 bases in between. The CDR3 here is CASNWGSAGGRQPQHF. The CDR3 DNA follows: TGTGCCAGTAATTGGGGGAGTGCTGGTGGGCGCCAGCCCCAGCATTTT.

CDR3 bases: TGTGCCAGCAGCCAGTGGGGGGCAGGGCCCAATGAGCAGTTCTTC. Residues: CASSQWGAGPNEQFF. The chain combines TRBV7-9 with TRBJ2-1; possibly TRBD1 or TRBD2 for D (6 bases each). The CDR3 totals 15 residues. CDR1 SEHNR and CDR2 FQNEAQ come from the germline V gene (reference sequence). V lost 5 bases and J lost 6, with 17 bases in between. Full variable domain (remainder filled in from reference TRBV7-9 and TRBJ2-1): DTGVSQNPRHKITKRGQNVTFRCDPISEHNRLYWYRQTLGQGPEFLTYFQNEAQLEKSRLLSDRFSAERPKGSFSTLEIQRTEQGDSAMYLCASSQWGAGPNEQFFGPGTRLTVL.

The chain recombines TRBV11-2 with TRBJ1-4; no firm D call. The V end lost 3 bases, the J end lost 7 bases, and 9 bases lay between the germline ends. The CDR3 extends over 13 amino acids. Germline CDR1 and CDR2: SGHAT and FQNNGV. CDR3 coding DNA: TGTGCCAGCAGCTTTGTAGGCGCTGAAAAACTGTTTTTT. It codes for CASSFVGAEKLFF.

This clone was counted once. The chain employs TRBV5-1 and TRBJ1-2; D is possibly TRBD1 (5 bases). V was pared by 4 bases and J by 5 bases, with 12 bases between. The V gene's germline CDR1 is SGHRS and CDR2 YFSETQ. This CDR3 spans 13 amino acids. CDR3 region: CASSQTSGYGYTF. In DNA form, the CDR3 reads TGCGCCAGCAGCCAAACTTCAGGGTATGGCTACACCTTC.

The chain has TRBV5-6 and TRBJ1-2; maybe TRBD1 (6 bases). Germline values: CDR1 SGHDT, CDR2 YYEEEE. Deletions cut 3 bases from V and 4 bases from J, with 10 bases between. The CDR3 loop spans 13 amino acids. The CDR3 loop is CASSSRGSYGYTF. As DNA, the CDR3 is TGTGCCAGCAGCTCCAGGGGTAGCTATGGCTACACCTTC.

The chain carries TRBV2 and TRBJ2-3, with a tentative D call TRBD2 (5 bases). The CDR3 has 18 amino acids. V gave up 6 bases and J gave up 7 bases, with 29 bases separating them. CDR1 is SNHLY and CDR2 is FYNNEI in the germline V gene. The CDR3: CASSTEPLGLSHGNTQYF. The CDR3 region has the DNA TGTGCCAGCAGCACCGAACCCCTCGGACTGAGCCACGGAAATACGCAGTATTTT.

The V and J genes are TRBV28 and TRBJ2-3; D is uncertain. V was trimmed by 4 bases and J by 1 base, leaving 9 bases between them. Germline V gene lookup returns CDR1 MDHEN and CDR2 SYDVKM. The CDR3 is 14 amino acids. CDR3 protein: CASSSPPGTDTQYF. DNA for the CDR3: TGTGCCAGCAGTTCCCCCCCGGGCACAGATACGCAGTATTTT.

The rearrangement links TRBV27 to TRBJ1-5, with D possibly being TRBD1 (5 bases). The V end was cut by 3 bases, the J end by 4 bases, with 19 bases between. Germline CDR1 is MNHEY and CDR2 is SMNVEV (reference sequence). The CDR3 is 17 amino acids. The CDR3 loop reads CASSFPGPGLSNQPQHF. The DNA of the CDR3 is TGTGCCAGCAGTTTTCCAGGTCCGGGGCTGAGTAATCAGCCCCAGCATTTT.

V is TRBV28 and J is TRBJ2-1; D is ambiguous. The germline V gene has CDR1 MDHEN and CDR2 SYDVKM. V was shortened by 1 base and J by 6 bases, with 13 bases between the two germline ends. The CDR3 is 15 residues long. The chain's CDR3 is CASSLSQTTFNEQFF. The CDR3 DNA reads TGTGCCAGCAGTTTATCCCAAACGACCTTCAATGAGCAGTTCTTC.

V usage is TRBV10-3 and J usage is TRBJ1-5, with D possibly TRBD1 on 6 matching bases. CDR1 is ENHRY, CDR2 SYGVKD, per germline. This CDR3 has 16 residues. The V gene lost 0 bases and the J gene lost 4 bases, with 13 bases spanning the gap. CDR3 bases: TGTGCCATCAGTGAGTCGAACAGGGCAATGAATCAGCCCCAGCATTTT. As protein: CAISESNRAMNQPQHF.

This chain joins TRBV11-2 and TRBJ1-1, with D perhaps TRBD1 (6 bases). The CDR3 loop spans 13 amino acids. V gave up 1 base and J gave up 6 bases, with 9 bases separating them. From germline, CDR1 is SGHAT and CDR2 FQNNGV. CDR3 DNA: TGTGCCAGCAGCTTAGCTGGGGGCGCTGAAGCTTTCTTT. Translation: CASSLAGGAEAFF.

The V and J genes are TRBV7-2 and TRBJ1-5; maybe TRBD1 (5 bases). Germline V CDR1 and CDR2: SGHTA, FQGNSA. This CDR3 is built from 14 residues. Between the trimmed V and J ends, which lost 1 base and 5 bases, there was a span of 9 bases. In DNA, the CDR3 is TGTGCCAGCAGCTTAGACAGGACTCATCAGCCCCAGCATTTT. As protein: CASSLDRTHQPQHF.

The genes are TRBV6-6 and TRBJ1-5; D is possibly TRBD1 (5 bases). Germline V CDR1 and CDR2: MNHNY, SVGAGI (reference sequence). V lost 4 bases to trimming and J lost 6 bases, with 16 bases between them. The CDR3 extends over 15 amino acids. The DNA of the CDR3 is TGTGCCAGCAGTTCTCGGGACGGCGGGAGTCAGCCCCAGCATTTT. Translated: CASSSRDGGSQPQHF.

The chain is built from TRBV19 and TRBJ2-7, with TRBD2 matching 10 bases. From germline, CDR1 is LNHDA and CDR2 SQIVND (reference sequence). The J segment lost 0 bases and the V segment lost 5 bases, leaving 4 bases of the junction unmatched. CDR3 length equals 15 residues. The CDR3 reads CASSGASGSSYEQYF. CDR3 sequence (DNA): TGTGCCAGTAGTGGGGCTAGCGGGAGCTCCTACGAGCAGTACTTC.

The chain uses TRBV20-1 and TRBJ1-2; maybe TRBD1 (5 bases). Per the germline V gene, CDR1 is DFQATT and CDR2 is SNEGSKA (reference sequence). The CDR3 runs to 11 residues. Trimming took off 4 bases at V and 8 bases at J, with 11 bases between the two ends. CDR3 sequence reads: CSAMGGTGYTF. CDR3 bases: TGCAGTGCTATGGGCGGGACCGGCTACACCTTC.

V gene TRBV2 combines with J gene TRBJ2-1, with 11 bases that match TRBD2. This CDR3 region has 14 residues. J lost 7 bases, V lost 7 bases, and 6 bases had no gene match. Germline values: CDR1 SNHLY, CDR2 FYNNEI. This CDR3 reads CASIPSGRTNEQFF. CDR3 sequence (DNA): TGTGCCAGCATCCCTAGCGGGAGGACGAATGAGCAGTTCTTC. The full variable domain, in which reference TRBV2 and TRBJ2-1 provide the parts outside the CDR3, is EPEVTQTPSHQVTQMGQEVILRCVPISNHLYFYWYRQILGQKVEFLVSFYNNEISEKSEIFDDQFSVERPDGSNFTLKIRSTKLEDSAMYFCASIPSGRTNEQFFGPGTRLTVL.

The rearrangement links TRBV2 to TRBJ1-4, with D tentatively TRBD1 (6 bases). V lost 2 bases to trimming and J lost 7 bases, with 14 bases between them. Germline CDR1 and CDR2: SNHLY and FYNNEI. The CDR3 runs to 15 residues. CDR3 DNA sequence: TGTGCCAGCAGTGAACAGGGGATTTTAATTGAAAAACTGTTTTTT. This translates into CASSEQGILIEKLFF.

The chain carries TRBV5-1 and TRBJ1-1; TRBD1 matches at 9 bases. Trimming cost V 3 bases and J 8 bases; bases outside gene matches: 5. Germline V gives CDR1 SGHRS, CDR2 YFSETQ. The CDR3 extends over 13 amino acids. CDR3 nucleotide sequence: TGCGCCAGCAGCTACGACAGGGGGACCGAAGCTTTCTTT. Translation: CASSYDRGTEAFF.

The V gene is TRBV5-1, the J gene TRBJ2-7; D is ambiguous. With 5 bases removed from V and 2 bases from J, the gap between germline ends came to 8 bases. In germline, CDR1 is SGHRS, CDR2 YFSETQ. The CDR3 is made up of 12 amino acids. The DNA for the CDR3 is TGCGCCAGCAGTCCCCCCGCCTACGAGCAGTACTTC. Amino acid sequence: CASSPPAYEQYF.

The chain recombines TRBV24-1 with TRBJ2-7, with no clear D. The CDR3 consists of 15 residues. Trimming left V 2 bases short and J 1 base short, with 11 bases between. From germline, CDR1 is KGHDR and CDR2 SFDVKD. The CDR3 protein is CATSDSGDKSYEQYF. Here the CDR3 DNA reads TGTGCCACCAGTGATTCCGGTGACAAGTCCTACGAGCAGTACTTC.

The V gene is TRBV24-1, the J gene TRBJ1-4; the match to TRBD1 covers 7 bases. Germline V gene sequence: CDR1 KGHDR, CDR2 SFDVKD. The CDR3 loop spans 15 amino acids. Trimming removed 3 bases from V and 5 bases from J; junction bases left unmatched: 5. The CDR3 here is CATSDPGTDNEKLFF. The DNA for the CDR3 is TGTGCCACCAGTGATCCCGGGACAGACAATGAAAAACTGTTTTTT.